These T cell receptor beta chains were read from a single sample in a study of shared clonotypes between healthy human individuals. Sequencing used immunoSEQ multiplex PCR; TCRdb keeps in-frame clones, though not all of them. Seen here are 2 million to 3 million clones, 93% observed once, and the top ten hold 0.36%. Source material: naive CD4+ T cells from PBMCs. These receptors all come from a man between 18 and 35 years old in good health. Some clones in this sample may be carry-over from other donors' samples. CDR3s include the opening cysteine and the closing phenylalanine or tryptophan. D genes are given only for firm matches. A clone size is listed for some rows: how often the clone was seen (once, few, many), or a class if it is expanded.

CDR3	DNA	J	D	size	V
CASSPDRGAYEQYF	TGTGCCAGCAGCCCTGACAGGGGCGCCTACGAGCAGTACTTC	TRBJ2-7	TRBD1	NA	TRBV11-1
CASSQLPGGNTGELFF	TGTGCCAGCAGCCAACTCCCAGGGGGCAACACCGGGGAGCTGTTTTTT	TRBJ2-2	TRBD1	NA	TRBV7-9
CASRPRGYGNTIYF	TGTGCCAGCAGGCCGAGGGGGTATGGAAACACCATATATTTT	TRBJ1-3	NA	NA	TRBV6-1
CASSLERAISSYNEQFF	TGTGCCAGCAGCTTAGAGCGGGCTATAAGCTCCTACAATGAGCAGTTCTTC	TRBJ2-1	NA	NA	TRBV7-6
CASSFANRNTGELFF	TGTGCCAGCAGCTTCGCAAACAGAAACACCGGGGAGCTGTTTTTT	TRBJ2-2	NA	NA	TRBV7-2
CASSFGRGSYGYTF	TGTGCCAGCAGTTTCGGCAGGGGAAGCTATGGCTACACCTTC	TRBJ1-2	NA	NA	TRBV28
CASRPGLAGEVRLYEQYF	TGTGCCAGCAGGCCGGGACTAGCGGGAGAAGTCCGCCTCTACGAGCAGTACTTC	TRBJ2-7	TRBD2	NA	TRBV27
CASSLSRLRGVRNEQFF	TGTGCCAGCAGCTTATCGCGTTTAAGGGGCGTGCGGAATGAGCAGTTCTTC	TRBJ2-1	NA	NA	TRBV7-2
CASSAGLAGVMGTDTQYF	TGCGCCAGCAGTGCCGGACTAGCGGGAGTAATGGGCACAGATACGCAGTATTTT	TRBJ2-3	TRBD2	NA	TRBV5-1
CASSLVGRVTYEQYF	TGTGCCAGCAGCTTAGTAGGCAGGGTAACCTACGAGCAGTACTTC	TRBJ2-7	NA	NA	TRBV7-8
CASSVGPGRGGTDTQYF	TGTGCCAGCAGCGTAGGCCCTGGGCGGGGTGGCACAGATACGCAGTATTTT	TRBJ2-3	NA	once	TRBV9
CASSQGVGTGTYEQYF	TGTGCCAGCTCGCAAGGTGTGGGGACAGGGACCTACGAGCAGTACTTC	TRBJ2-7	TRBD1	NA	TRBV18
CASSQEGSNQPQHF	TGTGCCAGCAGCCAAGAGGGAAGCAATCAGCCCCAGCATTTT	TRBJ1-5	NA	NA	TRBV4-2
CASTTGEAKNIQYF	TGTGCCAGCACCACAGGGGAAGCCAAAAACATTCAGTACTTC	TRBJ2-4	TRBD1	NA	TRBV7-6
CASRGFGAEAFF	TGTGCCAGCCGAGGGTTTGGAGCTGAAGCTTTCTTT	TRBJ1-1	NA	NA	TRBV2
CAWIYGPNTEAFF	TGTGCCTGGATCTATGGCCCTAACACTGAAGCTTTCTTT	TRBJ1-1	NA	few	TRBV30
CAWSDDRGGRYEQYF	TGTGCCTGGAGCGACGACCGGGGCGGGAGGTACGAGCAGTACTTC	TRBJ2-7	TRBD2	NA	TRBV30
CASSYVDSYEQYF	TGTGCCAGCAGTTACGTGGACAGTTATGAGCAGTACTTC	TRBJ2-7	NA	NA	TRBV5-8
CASSQGFLGGYTF	TGTGCCAGCAGCCAGGGTTTTCTAGGTGGCTACACCTTC	TRBJ1-2	NA	NA	TRBV9
CASSRQGRNTEAFF	TGTGCCAGCAGCCGACAGGGGCGGAACACTGAAGCTTTCTTT	TRBJ1-1	TRBD1	NA	TRBV6-1
CATHGWGTDTTDTQYF	TGTGCCACTCACGGTTGGGGGACAGATACCACAGATACGCAGTATTTT	TRBJ2-3	TRBD1	NA	TRBV19
CASNPGGVGPEAFF	TGTGCCAGCAACCCCGGGGGGGTGGGTCCTGAAGCTTTCTTT	TRBJ1-1	NA	once	TRBV5-5
CASSPQIAKNIQYF	TGTGCCAGCAGCCCCCAAATAGCCAAAAACATTCAGTACTTC	TRBJ2-4	NA	once	TRBV11-2
CASSLTSLWDTEAFF	TGTGCCAGCAGCCTTACTTCCCTGTGGGACACTGAAGCTTTCTTT	TRBJ1-1	NA	NA	TRBV28